The 12 T cell receptor beta chains in this list originate from one sample, sequenced in a study of T cell repertoires in cytomegalovirus infection. TCRdb fed the reads into MiXCR, producing one record per CDR3 protein. This table holds roughly 180,000 distinct CDR3 sequences, about 20% found once. These receptors' antigens are unknown. The sequences come from CD8+ T cells from cultured PBMCs, collected from culture after CMV antigen stimulation. These receptor sequences come from a human donor in good health (CMV status not recorded). Some clones in this sample may be carry-over from other donors' samples.

The chain is built from TRBV7-9 and TRBJ2-2; 7 bases are shared with TRBD1. This CDR3 spans 15 amino acids. V was clipped by 5 bases and J by 4 bases; unmatched bases: 7. Germline assignment: CDR1 SEHNR and CDR2 FQNEAQ (reference sequence). CDR3 amino acids: CASSRGQARTGELFF. DNA for the CDR3: TGTGCCAGCAGCCGCGGACAGGCCCGCACCGGGGAGCTGTTTTTT.

The rearrangement links TRBV4-1 to TRBJ2-7; D may be TRBD1 (6 bases). Per germline, CDR1 MGHRA and CDR2 YSYEKL. This CDR3 comprises 17 residues. The germline V and J ends were trimmed by 4 bases and 2 bases, with 21 bases remaining between them. The CDR3 nucleotides read TGCGCCAGCAGCCCGGTTCCTACCGGGACAACTCCCTACGAGCAGTACTTC. This gives the protein CASSPVPTGTTPYEQYF.

The V call is TRBV7-8, the J call TRBJ2-1; TRBD2 matches 9 bases. CDR3 length: 14 amino acids. Trimming at V came to 6 bases and at J to 5 bases, leaving 5 bases not matched to a gene. Germline-derived CDR1 and CDR2 are SGHVS and FQNEAQ. The CDR3 coding sequence is TGTGCCAGCAGTTCGGGACTAGCACACAATGAGCAGTTCTTC. Its protein is CASSSGLAHNEQFF.

V is TRBV27 and J is TRBJ2-7, with D possibly TRBD1 on 5 matching bases. The CDR3 has 14 amino acids. Deletions cut 3 bases from V and 0 bases from J, with 9 bases between. Germline values: CDR1 MNHEY, CDR2 SMNVEV (reference sequence). CDR3 nucleotide sequence: TGTGCCAGCAGTTTCAGGGCTGGCTCCTACGAGCAGTACTTC. Translating gives CASSFRAGSYEQYF.

This clonotype was seen more than once but under ten times. The rearrangement joins TRBV9 to TRBJ1-2, with D unclear. The CDR3 loop spans 14 amino acids. The ends were cut back, 3 bases at V and 3 bases at J, with 12 bases in the middle. Germline V gene data show CDR1 as SGDLS and CDR2 as YYNGEE. The CDR3, as DNA: TGTGCCAGCAGCGGTCGGACGGAGTACTATGGCTACACCTTC. It translates to CASSGRTEYYGYTF.

The rearrangement links TRBV5-5 to TRBJ2-2; 8 bases align to TRBD1. This CDR3 is built from 15 residues. V shed 3 bases and J 7 bases; nucleotides not matched to a gene: 8. CDR1 SGHKS and CDR2 YYEKEE come from the germline V gene (reference sequence). The CDR3 region has the DNA TGTGCCAGCAGCTCCGCCTGGACAGGGAGCGGGGAGCTGTTTTTT. It yields the protein CASSSAWTGSGELFF.

This clonotype was detected only a few times. The chain uses TRBV28 and TRBJ1-5, with D maybe TRBD1 (6 bases). Germline CDR1 and CDR2: MDHEN and SYDVKM. Trimming removed 3 bases at V and 4 bases at J, with 25 bases between. The CDR3 extends over 19 amino acids. The CDR3 bases are TGTGCCAGCAGTTTCAATTATGGGGGCGCGGACCTCTTGAATCAGCCCCAGCATTTT. This gives the protein CASSFNYGGADLLNQPQHF. The full variable domain, in which reference TRBV28 and TRBJ1-5 provide the parts outside the CDR3, is DVKVTQSSRYLVKRTGEKVFLECVQDMDHENMFWYRQDPGLGLRLIYFSYDVKMKEKGDIPEGYSVSREKKERFSLILESASTNQTSMYLCASSFNYGGADLLNQPQHFGDGTRLSIL.

The chain uses TRBV6-6 and TRBJ1-1; no clear D gene. CDR1 is MNHNY, CDR2 SVGAGI, per germline (reference sequence). V was clipped by 8 bases and J by 0 bases, with 10 bases between them. The CDR3 contains 13 residues. This CDR3 reads CASATEMNTEAFF. As DNA, the CDR3 is TGTGCCAGCGCCACCGAGATGAACACTGAAGCTTTCTTT.

A few counts support this clonotype. The chain carries TRBV7-2 and TRBJ1-4; D might be TRBD1 (5 bases). Germline V gives CDR1 SGHTA, CDR2 FQGNSA. This CDR3 is 15 amino acids long. Trimming took 5 bases from V and 5 from J, leaving 15 bases between them. The CDR3 is CASSPPDSGNEKLFF. The CDR3, as DNA: TGTGCCAGCAGCCCTCCTGACAGCGGAAATGAAAAACTGTTTTTT.

This clonotype showed up just a few times. The chain combines TRBV7-9 with TRBJ2-1, with 9 bases matching TRBD2. The CDR3 contains 15 residues. After removal of 6 bases from V and 9 bases from J, the junction contained 12 bases not matched to a gene. The germline V gene encodes CDR1 SEHNR and CDR2 FQNEAQ (reference sequence). CDR3 nucleotides: TGTGCCAGCAGTTATCTAGCGGGGTCTAGGGGTGAGCAGTTCTTC. Protein sequence: CASSYLAGSRGEQFF.

The rearrangement links TRBV12-3 or TRBV12-4 to TRBJ1-6; 8 bases align to TRBD1. V lost 9 bases to trimming and J lost 0 bases; unmatched junction nucleotides: 16. The CDR3 has 19 amino acids. The CDR3 reads CARRTGREGSSSYNSPLHF. In DNA, the CDR3 is TGTGCCAGACGGACAGGGCGAGAGGGTTCAAGCTCCTATAATTCACCCCTCCACTTT.

The chain combines TRBV20-1 with TRBJ2-4, with 7 bases matching TRBD1. The germline V gene encodes CDR1 DFQATT and CDR2 SNEGSKA (reference sequence). There are 14 residues in the CDR3. Trimming removed 6 bases from V and 6 bases from J; junction bases left unmatched: 11. CDR3 in amino acids: CSARERQGLNIQYF. Written as DNA, the CDR3 is TGCAGTGCGCGAGAGAGACAGGGCTTAAACATTCAGTACTTC.